The 11 T cell receptor beta chains reported below all come from one sample, sequenced in a study of immune characterization of retroperitoneal liposarcoma. TCRdb re-called the PCR reads with MiXCR, one entry per CDR3 protein. Of approximately 3,000 distinct CDR3 sequences listed, approximately 42% were seen once; the top ten hold roughly 40%. Sequenced: tumor tissue. These receptors came from a male donor with retroperitoneal liposarcoma.

V gene TRBV6-1 combines with J gene TRBJ2-1; the D call may be TRBD1 or TRBD2 (5 bases each). The CDR3 is 13 residues long. Germline V gene lookup returns CDR1 MNHNS and CDR2 SASEGT. The V end was cut by 7 bases, the J end by 5 bases, with 12 bases between. The CDR3 protein is CASTRLGHNEQFF. CDR3 DNA sequence: TGTGCCAGCACTAGGTTGGGACACAATGAGCAGTTCTTC.

The chain carries TRBV12-3 or TRBV12-4 and TRBJ2-1; 9 bases agree with TRBD2. TRBJ2-7 explains the end of the DNA better; the J call may be wrong. The CDR3 is 14 residues long. The CDR3: CASRTSGLYNEQYF. DNA for the CDR3: TGTGCCAGCAGGACTAGCGGATTGTACAATGAGCAGTACTTC.

The chain uses TRBV6-6 and TRBJ1-1; D remains ambiguous. The ends were cut back, 0 bases at V and 7 bases at J, with 9 bases in the middle. The germline V gene encodes CDR1 MNHNY and CDR2 SVGAGI (reference sequence). This CDR3 is 13 amino acids long. The CDR3 DNA follows: TGTGCCAGCAGTTACTCTTCCTTGAGTGAAGCTTTCTTT. Translated, it gives CASSYSSLSEAFF.

This chain links TRBV11-3 with TRBJ2-2; D may be TRBD2 (5 bases). V lost 5 bases and J lost 6, with 13 bases in between. CDR3 length: 14 residues. Germline V gives CDR1 SGHNT, CDR2 YENEEA. Here the CDR3 reads CASSPHGRAGELFF. The CDR3 region has the DNA TGTGCCAGCAGCCCCCATGGGCGGGCCGGGGAGCTGTTTTTT.

CDR3 nucleotides: TGTGCCAGCAGGGGACCCCAGCCAGAGACCCAGTACTTC. Protein product: CASRGPQPETQYF. The V call is TRBV6-1, the J call TRBJ2-5; D is tentatively TRBD1 or TRBD2 (5 bases each). V lost 6 bases, J lost 4 bases, and 12 bases lay in between. This CDR3 is 13 amino acids long. The germline V gene encodes CDR1 MNHNS and CDR2 SASEGT.

In this sample, this clonotype is medium-sized. The chain employs TRBV6-1 and TRBJ2-7, with D unclear. CDR3 length: 13 amino acids. Germline V gene sequence: CDR1 MNHNS, CDR2 SASEGT. V was shortened by 3 bases and J by 2 bases, with 8 bases between the two germline ends. In DNA form, the CDR3 reads TGTGCCAGCAGTGAGACACCCGCCTACGAGCAGTACTTC. Residues: CASSETPAYEQYF.

This sequence joins TRBV6-1 and TRBJ1-2; TRBD1 is a possible D gene (6 bases). Germline lookup yields CDR1 MNHNS and CDR2 SASEGT. This CDR3 contains 13 residues. With 6 bases removed from V and 6 bases from J, the gap between germline ends came to 14 bases. DNA for the CDR3: TGTGCCAGCAGACCTGCAGGGGAACATGGCTACACCTTC. Its translation: CASRPAGEHGYTF.

This clonotype is labeled medium-sized. The V gene is TRBV7-2, the J gene TRBJ2-1, with a tentative D call TRBD1 (6 bases). The tail of the sequence fits TRBJ2-7 better, so the J call may be wrong. The germline V gene has CDR1 SGHTA and CDR2 FQGNSA. The CDR3 is made up of 20 amino acids. The CDR3: CASSFMTGFSRWRPGNEQYF. CDR3 nucleotide sequence: TGTGCCAGCAGCTTTATGACAGGTTTTTCCCGGTGGAGGCCCGGCAATGAGCAGTACTTC.

This clonotype is medium-sized (0.01 to 0.1%) by share. This sequence joins TRBV6-1 and TRBJ2-3; TRBD2 agrees at 9 bases. V shed 7 bases, J shed 2 bases, and the junction held 7 bases outside the gene matches. CDR3 size: 15 residues. Germline CDR1 is MNHNS and CDR2 is SASEGT. The CDR3 DNA reads as TGTGCCAGCAAACGTAGCGGGAGCAACACAGATACGCAGTATTTT. Encoded protein: CASKRSGSNTDTQYF.

This clonotype was recorded a few times. The chain is built from TRBV6-6 and TRBJ1-6; D not certain. Germline loops: CDR1 MNHNY, CDR2 SVGAGI (reference sequence). The V gene lost 0 bases and the J gene lost 2 bases, with 11 bases spanning the gap. This CDR3 has 17 amino acids. CDR3: CASSYSERDPYNSPLHF. CDR3 nucleotide sequence: TGTGCCAGCAGTTACTCCGAAAGGGATCCCTATAATTCACCCCTCCACTTT.

V is TRBV11-2 and J is TRBJ2-3; 9 positions match TRBD2. Trimming took 3 bases from V and 3 from J; bases not matched to a gene: 10. The V gene's germline CDR1 is SGHAT and CDR2 FQNNGV. The CDR3 sequence is 17 residues long. CDR3 DNA: TGTGCCAGCAGCTTGTGGAGGGCGGGGGGGAGGACAGATACGCAGTATTTT. It specifies CASSLWRAGGRTDTQYF.